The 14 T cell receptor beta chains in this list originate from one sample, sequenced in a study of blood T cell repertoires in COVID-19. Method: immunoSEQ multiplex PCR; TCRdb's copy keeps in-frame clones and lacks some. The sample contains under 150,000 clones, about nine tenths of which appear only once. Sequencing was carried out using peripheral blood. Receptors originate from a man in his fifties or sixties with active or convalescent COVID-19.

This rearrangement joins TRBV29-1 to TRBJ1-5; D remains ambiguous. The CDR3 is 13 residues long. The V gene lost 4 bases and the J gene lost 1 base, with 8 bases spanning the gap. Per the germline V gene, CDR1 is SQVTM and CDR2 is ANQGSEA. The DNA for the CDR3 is TGCAGCGTTGCTGGCGGGAGCAATCAGCCCCAGCATTTT. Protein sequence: CSVAGGSNQPQHF. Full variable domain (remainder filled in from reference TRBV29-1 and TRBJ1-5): SAVISQKPSRDICQRGTSLTIQCQVDSQVTMMFWYRQQPGQSLTLIATANQGSEATYESGFVIDKFPISRPNLTFSTLTVSNMSPEDSSIYLCSVAGGSNQPQHFGDGTRLSIL.

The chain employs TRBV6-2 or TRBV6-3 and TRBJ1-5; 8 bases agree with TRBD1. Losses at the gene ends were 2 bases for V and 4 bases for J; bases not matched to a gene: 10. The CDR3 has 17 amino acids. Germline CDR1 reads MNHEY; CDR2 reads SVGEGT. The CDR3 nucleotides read TGTGCCAGCAGTTACCGGGCGTCACAGGGGGGAAATCAGCCCCAGCATTTT. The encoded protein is CASSYRASQGGNQPQHF.

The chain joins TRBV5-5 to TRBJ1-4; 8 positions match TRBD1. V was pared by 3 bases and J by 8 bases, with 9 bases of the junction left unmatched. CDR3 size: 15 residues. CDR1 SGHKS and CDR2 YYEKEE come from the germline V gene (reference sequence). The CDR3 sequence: CASSSLTGEREKLFF. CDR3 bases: TGTGCCAGCAGCTCCCTGACAGGGGAGAGGGAAAAACTGTTTTTT. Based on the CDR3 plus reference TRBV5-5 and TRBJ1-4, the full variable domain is DAGVTQSPTHLIKTRGQQVTLRCSPISGHKSVSWYQQVLGQGPQFIFQYYEKEERGRGNFPDRFSARQFPNYSSELNVNALLLGDSALYLCASSSLTGEREKLFFGSGTQLSVL.

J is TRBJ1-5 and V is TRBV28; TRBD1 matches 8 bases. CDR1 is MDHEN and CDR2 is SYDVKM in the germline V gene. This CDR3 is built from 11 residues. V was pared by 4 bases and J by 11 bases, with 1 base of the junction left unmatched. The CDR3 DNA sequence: TGTGCCAGCAGTTCGGACAGGGCCCAGCATTTT. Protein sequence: CASSSDRAQHF.

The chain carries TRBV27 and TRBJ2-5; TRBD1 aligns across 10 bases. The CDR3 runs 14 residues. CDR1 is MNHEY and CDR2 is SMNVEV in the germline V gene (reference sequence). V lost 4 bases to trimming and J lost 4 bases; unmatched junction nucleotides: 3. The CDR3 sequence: CASSSTGGGETQYF. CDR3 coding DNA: TGTGCCAGCAGTTCGACAGGGGGCGGAGAGACCCAGTACTTC.

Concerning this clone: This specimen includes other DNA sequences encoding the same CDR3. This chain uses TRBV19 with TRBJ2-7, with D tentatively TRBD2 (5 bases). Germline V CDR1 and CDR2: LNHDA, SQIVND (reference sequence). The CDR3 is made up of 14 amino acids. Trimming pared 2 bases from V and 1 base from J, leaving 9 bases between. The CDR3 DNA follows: TGTGCCAGTAGTATAAGGACTGATTCCTACGAGCAGTACTTC. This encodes CASSIRTDSYEQYF.

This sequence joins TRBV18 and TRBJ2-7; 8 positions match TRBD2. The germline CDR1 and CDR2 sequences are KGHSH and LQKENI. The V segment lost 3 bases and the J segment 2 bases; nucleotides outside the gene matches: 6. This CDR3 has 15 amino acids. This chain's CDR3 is CASSPSAGGTYEQYF. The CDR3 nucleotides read TGTGCCAGCTCACCTTCTGCGGGGGGTACCTACGAGCAGTACTTC.

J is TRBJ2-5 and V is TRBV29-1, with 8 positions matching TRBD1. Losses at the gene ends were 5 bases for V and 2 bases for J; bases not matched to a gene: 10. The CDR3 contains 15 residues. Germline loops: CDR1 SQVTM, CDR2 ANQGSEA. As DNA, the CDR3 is TGCAGCGTTCAGGGGGCTAGCAAGGGGCAAGAGACCCAGTACTTC. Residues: CSVQGASKGQETQYF.

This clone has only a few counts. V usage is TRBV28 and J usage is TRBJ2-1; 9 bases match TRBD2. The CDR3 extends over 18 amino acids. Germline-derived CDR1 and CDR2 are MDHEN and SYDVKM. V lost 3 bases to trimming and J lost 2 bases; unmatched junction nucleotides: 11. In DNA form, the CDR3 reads TGTGCCAGCAGTTTGTTATTGGCGGGAGGGGACCCCTACAATGAGCAGTTCTTC. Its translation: CASSLLLAGGDPYNEQFF.

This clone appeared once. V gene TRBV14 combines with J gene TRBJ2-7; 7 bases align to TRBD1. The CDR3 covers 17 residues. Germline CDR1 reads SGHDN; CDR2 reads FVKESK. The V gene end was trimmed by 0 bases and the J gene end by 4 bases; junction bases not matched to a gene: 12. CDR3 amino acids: CASSQDRIRDRVYEQYF. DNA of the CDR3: TGTGCCAGCAGCCAAGATCGGATCCGGGACAGAGTTTACGAGCAGTACTTC.

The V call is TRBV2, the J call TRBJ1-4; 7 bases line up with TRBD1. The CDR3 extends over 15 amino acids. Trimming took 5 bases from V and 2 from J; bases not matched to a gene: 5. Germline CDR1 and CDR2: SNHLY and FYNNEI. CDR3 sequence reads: CASSRDSLTNEKLFF. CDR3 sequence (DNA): TGTGCCAGCAGTCGGGACAGCTTGACTAATGAAAAACTGTTTTTT.

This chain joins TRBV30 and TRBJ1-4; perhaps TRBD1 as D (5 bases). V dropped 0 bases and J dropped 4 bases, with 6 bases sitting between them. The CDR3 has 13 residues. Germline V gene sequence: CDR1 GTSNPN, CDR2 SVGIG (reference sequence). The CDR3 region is CAWSVGGNEKLFF. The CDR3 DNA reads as TGTGCCTGGAGTGTGGGGGGTAATGAAAAACTGTTTTTT.

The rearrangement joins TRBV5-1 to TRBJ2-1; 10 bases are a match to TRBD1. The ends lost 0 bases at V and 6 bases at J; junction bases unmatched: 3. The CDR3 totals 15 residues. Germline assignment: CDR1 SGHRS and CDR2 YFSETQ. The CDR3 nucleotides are TGCGCCAGCAGCTTGGGACAGGGGGCAGCCAATGAGCAGTTCTTC. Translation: CASSLGQGAANEQFF.

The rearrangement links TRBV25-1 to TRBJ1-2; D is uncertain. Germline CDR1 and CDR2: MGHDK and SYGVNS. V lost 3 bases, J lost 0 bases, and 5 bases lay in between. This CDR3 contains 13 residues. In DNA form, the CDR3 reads TGTGCCAGCAGTGATTCCGCTAACTATGGCTACACCTTC. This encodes CASSDSANYGYTF.